The present T cell receptor (beta chain) was sequenced within a study of monozygotic twins with inflammatory bowel disease (dated by TCRdb to about 2019). With respect to the entire study: In total, around 28 monozygotic twin pairs made up the full study: 19 Danish pairs, all IBD-discordant, plus nine German pairs, of which four were IBD-concordant and five were IBD-discordant. Each individual had, on average, about 151 000 unique TCRalpha sequences and 181 000 unique TCRbeta sequences available for analysis. Disease-associated traits were sought mainly through comparisons between IBD patients and their genetically identical healthy co-twins within discordant pairs. Results and caveats for the whole study, not just this receptor: Background noise and inter-individual variability may have been introduced into the repertoires by the differing immunosuppressive treatments among patients. A decrease in TCRbeta repertoire diversity, as measured by inverse Simpson index, was observed in IBD patients compared with their healthy co-twins. Concordant and discordant twins showed no difference in repertoire similarity, possibly because of limited statistical power. Distinction between different T cell subtypes could not be achieved in the analysis. IBD patients shared fewer clonotypes with other individuals than healthy twins did, most markedly in patients showing signs of disease activity. No single strong signal or clonotype linked to IBD turned up in the results, so the idea that one exists was not supported.

From each donor, a roughly 2.4 ml peripheral blood sample was collected into PAXgene tubes and kept at -80 degrees C. Total RNA was isolated from whole blood with the PAXgene blood miRNA kit on an automated QIAcube, without T cell sorting. Peripheral blood from monozygotic twin pairs concordant or discordant for inflammatory bowel disease was subjected to deep TCRalpha and TCRbeta repertoire profiling with unique molecular barcoding. Smoking habits were recorded for all twin pairs, and each individual was classified as a current, former or never smoker. From its cysteine to its phenylalanine, the CDR3 spans 18 amino acids. No DNA accompanies this entry. Per the germline V gene, KGHSH is the CDR1 and LQKENI is the CDR2. Comments on this clonotype: Its antigen remains undetermined.

The library was prepared using 5' RACE. Each TCR library was prepared from around 3,200 ng of total RNA. For each sample, cDNA synthesis was carried out in eight separate reactions using SMARTScribe reverse transcriptase. Unique molecular identifiers containing a 6-nucleotide sample barcode were introduced through template switching during cDNA synthesis. TCRalpha and TCRbeta cDNA was amplified in two nested PCRs of roughly 16 and 10 cycles, and bead purification was carried out after each PCR. Before amplification, the cDNA was both treated with uracil DNA-glycosylase and purified with the QIAquick PCR purification kit. The second PCR added Illumina TruSeq-compatible adapters along with sample-specific barcodes. Library quality and concentration were assessed using TapeStation and Qubit, and approximately 5 ng of each library was pooled. Pooled libraries were sequenced on an Illumina HiSeq2500 single-index Rapid Run with 2 x 100 bp reads and custom sequencing primers. On the authors' methods: UMI-based consensus assembly with MiGEC version 1.2.6 was used to correct PCR and sequencing errors. MiXCR version 2.1.1 was used for V(D)J alignment, clonotype assembly and CDR3 extraction. Gene usage, clonotype sharing and MAIT/NKT TCR abundance were normalised by analysing the top 1000, 10 000 and 20 000 clonotypes per sample. Diversity was computed as the inverse Simpson index with the vegan R package after downsampling to 27 000 UMIs. Paired Mann-Whitney U tests on discordant twin pairs were used, with Benjamini-Hochberg multiple-testing correction. TCRdb reprocessed the reads and provides one entry for every CDR3 protein sequence; no DNA is given. The authors' filters were not applied to this entry. This sample's table lists 400,000 or so distinct CDR3 sequences. About 2.3% of the sample lies in the top ten.

Input material: blood. The receptor chain draws on TRBV18 and TRBJ2-6; TCRdb's D call of TRBD1 is untestable without DNA. The sequence derives from a human donor with ulcerative colitis or Crohn's disease, or a healthy co-twin of an affected twin (not recorded which). CDR3 protein: CASSPGGQGPSGANVLTF.